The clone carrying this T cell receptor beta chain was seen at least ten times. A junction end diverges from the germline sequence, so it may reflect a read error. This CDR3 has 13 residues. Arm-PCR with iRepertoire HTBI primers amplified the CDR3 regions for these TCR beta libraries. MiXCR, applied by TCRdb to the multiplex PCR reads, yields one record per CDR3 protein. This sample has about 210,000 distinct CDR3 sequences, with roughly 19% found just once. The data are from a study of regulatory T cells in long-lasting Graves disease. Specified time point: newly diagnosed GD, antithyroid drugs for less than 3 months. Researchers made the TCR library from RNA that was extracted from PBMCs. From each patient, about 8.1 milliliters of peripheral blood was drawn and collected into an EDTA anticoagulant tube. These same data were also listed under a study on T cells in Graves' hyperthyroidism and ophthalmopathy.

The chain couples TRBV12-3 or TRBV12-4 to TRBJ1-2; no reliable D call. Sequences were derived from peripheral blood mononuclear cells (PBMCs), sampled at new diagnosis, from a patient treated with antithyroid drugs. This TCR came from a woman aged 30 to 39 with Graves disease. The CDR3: CASSPPATPQRDF. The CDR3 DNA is TGTGCCAGCAGCCCGCCGGCGACCCCGCAACGAGATTTC.